This T cell receptor beta chain emerged from a study of technical replicates of blood from a handful of donors. The CDR3 is 16 amino acids. From germline, CDR1 is SGHTA and CDR2 FQGNSA. V dropped 3 bases and J dropped 6 bases, with 19 bases sitting between them. Method: immunoSEQ multiplex PCR; TCRdb's copy keeps in-frame clones and lacks some. The sample has roughly 79,000 clones, 95% to 96% seen once; the top ten hold 0.37%. This rearrangement joins TRBV7-2 to TRBJ2-3, with D possibly TRBD2 on 6 matching bases. Sequencing input: T cells isolated from PBMCs. The TCR comes from a human donor in good health. CDR3 amino acids: CASSFIAERDRDTQYF. The DNA for the CDR3 is TGTGCCAGCAGCTTCATAGCGGAAAGGGACCGGGATACGCAGTATTTT.